This TCR beta chain was captured by sequencing in a study of control samples from healthy donors and cancer patients. TCRdb's copy holds only in-frame clones and misses some; the assay was immunoSEQ multiplex PCR. The sample has 15,000 to 20,000 clones; roughly nine tenths are singletons. The CDR3 length is 15 residues. V shed 1 base and J shed 2 bases, with 8 bases lying between them. Germline loops: CDR1 MGHRA, CDR2 YSYEKL. The sequence derives from a man aged 55 to 69 with head and neck cancer. Material for sequencing was PBMCs. The V and J genes are TRBV4-1 and TRBJ1-4; a possible D gene is TRBD1 (6 bases). CDR3 coding DNA: TGCGCCAGCAGCCAAGGGACAGCCACTAATGAAAAACTGTTTTTT. This codes for CASSQGTATNEKLFF.